This T cell receptor (beta chain) was recorded in a study of T cell repertoires in cytomegalovirus infection. TCRdb re-derived calls from the reads in MiXCR, one entry per CDR3 protein. The table includes about 260,000 distinct CDR3 sequences, roughly 13% detected once. This clonotype showed up many times. The ends were cut back, 2 bases at V and 3 bases at J, with 7 bases in the middle. The CDR3 length is 14 residues. Germline V gene data show CDR1 as SGHTA and CDR2 as FQGNSA. V gene TRBV7-2 combines with J gene TRBJ2-2; possibly TRBD1 for D (6 bases). Sample: PBMCs. This clonotype originated in a human donor in good health (CMV status not recorded). Some clones in this sample may be carry-over from other donors' samples. CDR3 sequence: CASSLRGYTGELFF. In nucleotides, the CDR3 is TGTGCCAGCAGCTTAAGGGGGTACACCGGGGAGCTGTTTTTT.